Following are 29 T cell receptor beta chains from one sample sequenced in a study of Ad26.COV2.S vaccination and SARS-CoV-2 variants. Profiled with immunoSEQ multiplex PCR; TCRdb holds only in-frame clones, not every one. Counted here are about 97,000 clones, around 82% occurring once; the ten biggest clones make up roughly 17%. The sequences come from peripheral blood, collected after recovery from COVID-19. All receptors come from a human donor who had recovered from COVID-19.

J is TRBJ1-3 and V is TRBV7-9; weak D call: TRBD1 (6 bases). Trimming took 5 bases from V and 2 from J, leaving 10 bases between them. The CDR3 contains 14 residues. CDR1 is SEHNR, CDR2 FQNEAQ, per germline (reference sequence). The CDR3 DNA is TGTGCCAGCAGCCTAGGGACAACTGGAAACACCATATATTTT. Translated, it gives CASSLGTTGNTIYF.

This clone was seen only once. The rearrangement joins TRBV6-5 to TRBJ1-4; D may be TRBD1 (6 bases). CDR1 is MNHEY and CDR2 is SVGAGI in the germline V gene. Between the trimmed V and J ends, which lost 6 bases and 7 bases, there was a span of 15 bases. The CDR3 has 14 residues. The CDR3 DNA sequence: TGTGCCAGCAGGCCAGGGGCCGCCAGTGAAAAACTGTTTTTT. As protein: CASRPGAASEKLFF.

The chain uses TRBV20-1 and TRBJ1-2; 10 bases agree with TRBD1. This CDR3 is built from 13 residues. J lost 3 bases, V lost 3 bases, and 1 base had no gene match. The germline CDR1 and CDR2 sequences are DFQATT and SNEGSKA (reference sequence). The chain's CDR3 is CSASGTGDYGYTF. The CDR3 coding sequence is TGCAGTGCTAGTGGGACAGGGGACTATGGCTACACCTTC.

V is TRBV12-3 or TRBV12-4 and J is TRBJ2-5; D unresolved. The V end lost 5 bases, the J end lost 6 bases, and 10 bases lay between the germline ends. The length of the CDR3 is 12 residues. CDR3 nucleotide sequence: TGTGCCAGCAGTAACGACGCTCAGACCCAGTACTTC. Translating gives CASSNDAQTQYF.

The CDR3 here is CASSFANSDTQYF. CDR3 bases: TGTGCCAGCAGTTTCGCAAACTCAGATACGCAGTATTTT. The chain combines TRBV6-2 or TRBV6-3 with TRBJ2-3; no reliable D call. The CDR3 totals 13 residues. V lost 4 bases, J lost 4 bases, and 9 bases lay in between. CDR1 and CDR2 (germline): MNHEY, SVGEGT.

This clone showed up just once. The chain employs TRBV4-3 and TRBJ1-2; 9 bases are a match to TRBD1. The CDR3 totals 18 residues. Unmatched junction bases numbered 13, after V lost 3 bases and J lost 2 bases. Germline CDR1 is LGHNA and CDR2 is YSLEER. The DNA for the CDR3 is TGCGCCAGCAGCCATGATCCGGGACAGGGTCTTTGGAACTATGGCTACACCTTC. Protein: CASSHDPGQGLWNYGYTF.

The genes are TRBV24-1 and TRBJ1-5; a possible D gene is TRBD1 (5 bases). V was trimmed by 10 bases and J by 1 base, leaving 13 bases between them. The germline CDR1 and CDR2 sequences are KGHDR and SFDVKD. CDR3 length: 14 amino acids. DNA of the CDR3: TGTGCCACGTCGACAGCCCGAAGCAATCAGCCCCAGCATTTT. It yields the protein CATSTARSNQPQHF.

This chain links TRBV3-1 (or the pseudogene TRBV3-2) with TRBJ1-2; no clear D. The CDR3 is made up of 15 amino acids. The germline CDR1 and CDR2 sequences are LGHDT and YNNKEL (reference sequence). Trimming stripped 3 bases from V and 6 bases from J, with 17 bases between. In DNA, the CDR3 is TGTGCCAGCAGCCAGACCCCGGGAATAGACAATGGCTACACCTTC. It yields the protein CASSQTPGIDNGYTF.

The rearrangement uses TRBV4-2 and TRBJ1-2, with D perhaps matching TRBD1 (6 bases). Trimming shortened V by 1 base and J by 5 bases, and 14 bases separated the two germline ends. Germline V gives CDR1 LGHNA, CDR2 YNFKEQ. CDR3 length: 15 residues. The DNA of the CDR3 is TGTGCCAGCAGCCAAGTTCAGGACAGCGAATATGGCTACACCTTC. Its protein product is CASSQVQDSEYGYTF.

The V and J genes are TRBV5-1 and TRBJ1-6, with unresolved D. Germline V lookup: CDR1 SGHRS, CDR2 YFSETQ. The CDR3 loop spans 15 amino acids. V lost 7 bases to trimming and J lost 2 bases, with 13 bases between them. This CDR3 is CASSEQFPYNSPLHF. The CDR3 coding sequence is TGCGCCAGCTCTGAACAGTTCCCCTATAATTCACCCCTCCACTTT. The variable domain in full, completed from reference TRBV5-1 and TRBJ1-6, reads KAGVTQTPRYLIKTRGQQVTLSCSPISGHRSVSWYQQTPGQGLQFLFEYFSETQRNKGNFPGRFSGRQFSNSRSEMNVSTLELGDSALYLCASSEQFPYNSPLHFGNGTRLTVT.

V usage is TRBV5-4 and J usage is TRBJ1-1, with D tentatively TRBD1 (6 bases). The V and J ends lost 0 bases and 2 bases respectively, with 14 bases between them. The CDR3 loop spans 16 amino acids. Germline CDR1 SGHNT, CDR2 YYREEE (reference sequence). The CDR3 DNA reads as TGTGCCAGCAGCTTGGGGACAGAGGTCGGTAACACTGAAGCTTTCTTT. This sequence encodes CASSLGTEVGNTEAFF.

The chain is built from TRBV5-5 and TRBJ2-1; D uncertain. The CDR3 runs 13 residues. Trimming cost V 4 bases and J 8 bases, with 13 bases left between them. Germline CDR1 SGHKS, CDR2 YYEKEE (reference sequence). This chain's CDR3 is CASSGIGYHEQFF. As DNA, the CDR3 is TGTGCCAGCAGCGGCATAGGTTATCATGAGCAGTTCTTC.

The chain uses TRBV10-3 and TRBJ1-5; TRBD1 is a possible D gene (6 bases). The CDR3 consists of 17 residues. Germline V CDR1 and CDR2: ENHRY, SYGVKD. V gave up 0 bases and J gave up 5 bases, with 17 bases separating them. The CDR3 loop is CAISESGGAGGDQPQHF. CDR3 nucleotides: TGTGCCATCAGTGAGTCGGGGGGGGCAGGAGGAGATCAGCCCCAGCATTTT.

A few counts support this clone. The chain is built from TRBV7-9 and TRBJ1-2, with a tentative D call TRBD1 (5 bases). Germline V gene lookup returns CDR1 SEHNR and CDR2 FQNEAQ (reference sequence). Trimming removed 5 bases at V and 0 bases at J, with 7 bases between. CDR3 length equals 13 residues. The CDR3 region has the DNA TGTGCCAGCAGCCTCAGGGCTAACTATGGCTACACCTTC. Protein sequence: CASSLRANYGYTF.

The CDR3 DNA sequence: TGTGCCAGCTCACCACCGGGCCAGTACACTGAAGCTTTCTTT. It specifies CASSPPGQYTEAFF. The chain combines TRBV18 with TRBJ1-1; D is ambiguous. Germline loops: CDR1 KGHSH, CDR2 LQKENI. CDR3 length: 14 residues. V gave up 0 bases and J gave up 3 bases, with 8 bases separating them.

This clone has only a few counts. The chain is built from TRBV28 and TRBJ2-7, with 9 bases matching TRBD1. This CDR3 spans 12 amino acids. From germline, CDR1 is MDHEN and CDR2 SYDVKM. V trimming: 9 bases; J trimming: 5 bases; junction bases outside the gene matches: 5. The CDR3 loop reads CASGTGNHEQYF. The CDR3 nucleotides read TGTGCCAGTGGGACAGGGAATCACGAGCAGTACTTC.

This chain connects TRBV3-1 (or the pseudogene TRBV3-2) to TRBJ2-6; D not certain. Germline CDR1 reads LGHDT; CDR2 reads YNNKEL (reference sequence). The CDR3 sequence is 14 residues long. The germline V and J ends were trimmed by 5 bases and 0 bases, with 5 bases remaining between them. CDR3 amino acids: CASSVASGANVLTF. CDR3 DNA sequence: TGTGCCAGCAGCGTGGCCTCTGGGGCCAACGTCCTGACTTTC.

The J gene is TRBJ2-1, the V gene TRBV2, with TRBD1 matching over 7 bases. The V segment lost 6 bases and the J segment 8 bases; nucleotides outside the gene matches: 4. Germline CDR1 SNHLY, CDR2 FYNNEI. The CDR3 length is 12 residues. The CDR3, as DNA: TGTGCCAGCAGCACCACAGGGGATGAGCAGTTCTTC. Translation gives CASSTTGDEQFF.

The genes are TRBV19 and TRBJ2-5, with D possibly being TRBD1 (6 bases). Germline V gene data show CDR1 as LNHDA and CDR2 as SQIVND (reference sequence). The CDR3 runs 15 residues. V gave up 2 bases and J gave up 1 base, with 11 bases separating them. The DNA for the CDR3 is TGTGCCAGTAGTATAACTGGACAGTTCCAAGAGACCCAGTACTTC. Amino acid sequence: CASSITGQFQETQYF.

The J gene is TRBJ2-3, the V gene TRBV30; 10 bases fit TRBD2. J was trimmed by 5 bases and V by 0 bases; bases with no gene match: 5. Germline V gene sequence: CDR1 GTSNPN, CDR2 SVGIG (reference sequence). This CDR3 has 15 residues. The CDR3 nucleotides are TGTGCCTGGAGTGTATGGGCTAGCGGGAGAGATACGCAGTATTTT. Translated, it gives CAWSVWASGRDTQYF.

The chain uses TRBV3-1 (or the pseudogene TRBV3-2) and TRBJ2-1; TRBD1 matches at 8 bases. The CDR3 covers 15 residues. Germline V gene data show CDR1 as LGHDT and CDR2 as YNNKEL (reference sequence). V shed 0 bases, J shed 5 bases, and the junction held 3 bases outside the gene matches. Written as DNA, the CDR3 is TGTGCCAGCAGCCAAGATACAGGGGGTCACAATGAGCAGTTCTTC. The encoded protein is CASSQDTGGHNEQFF.

V and J are TRBV4-3 and TRBJ2-2; D is perhaps TRBD1 (5 bases). The V end was cut by 6 bases, the J end by 1 base, with 12 bases between. Germline V gene data show CDR1 as LGHNA and CDR2 as YSLEER. The CDR3 length is 15 residues. The CDR3 DNA sequence: TGCGCCAGCAGGGTGGGGCAGGGGAACACCGGGGAGCTGTTTTTT. This encodes CASRVGQGNTGELFF.

This clone has a single count. The CDR3 bases are TGTGCCAGTACCCCTCGGGGCGGCCAGGGGGCTTACGAGCAGTACTTC. Amino acid sequence: CASTPRGGQGAYEQYF. This chain connects TRBV19 to TRBJ2-7, with 8 bases fitting TRBD1. This CDR3 contains 16 residues. The germline V gene has CDR1 LNHDA and CDR2 SQIVND (reference sequence). Trimming took 7 bases from V and 4 from J; bases not matched to a gene: 15.

The rearrangement joins TRBV11-2 to TRBJ2-5; D remains ambiguous. Germline V lookup: CDR1 SGHAT, CDR2 FQNNGV. Trimming shortened V by 5 bases and J by 2 bases, and 9 bases separated the two germline ends. The CDR3 contains 13 residues. As DNA, the CDR3 is TGTGCCAGCAGCCTTACTCAGCAAGAGACCCAGTACTTC. Its protein product is CASSLTQQETQYF.

The chain combines TRBV5-1 with TRBJ2-3, with 8 bases fitting TRBD2. V shed 4 bases and J 0 bases; nucleotides not matched to a gene: 10. Germline V gene lookup returns CDR1 SGHRS and CDR2 YFSETQ. The CDR3 spans 17 residues. CDR3 nucleotides: TGCGCCAGCAGCCCCCCCTTGAGCGGGAGTAGCACAGATACGCAGTATTTT. Translated: CASSPPLSGSSTDTQYF.

The V gene is TRBV7-3, the J gene TRBJ2-3; D is ambiguous. The CDR3 has 15 amino acids. Trimming cost V 5 bases and J 4 bases, with 16 bases left between them. CDR1 SGHTA and CDR2 FQGTGA come from the germline V gene. DNA for the CDR3: TGTGCCAGCAGCCCAACGGGCCAATGGGCAGATACGCAGTATTTT. Its translation is CASSPTGQWADTQYF.

This clone appeared a few times. The chain employs TRBV10-3 and TRBJ1-1; no firm D call. The CDR3 sequence is 13 residues long. V was shortened by 1 base and J by 4 bases, with 7 bases between the two germline ends. Germline CDR1 ENHRY, CDR2 SYGVKD. CDR3 residues: CAISELEGTEAFF. The CDR3 DNA is TGTGCCATCAGTGAGTTGGAGGGCACTGAAGCTTTCTTT.

The V call is TRBV6-6, the J call TRBJ1-5; 7 bases fit TRBD1. The CDR3 has 15 amino acids. The germline V gene has CDR1 MNHNY and CDR2 SVGAGI (reference sequence). The J segment lost 3 bases and the V segment lost 0 bases, leaving 2 bases of the junction unmatched. CDR3 sequence: CASSYSDRDNQPQHF. DNA of the CDR3: TGTGCCAGCAGTTACTCAGACAGGGACAATCAGCCCCAGCATTTT.

This clone was seen more than once but under ten times. The rearrangement links TRBV5-4 to TRBJ2-3; 7 bases match TRBD1. Germline CDR1 and CDR2: SGHNT and YYREEE (reference sequence). The CDR3 runs 17 residues. Trimming at V came to 4 bases and at J to 0 bases, leaving 11 bases not matched to a gene. CDR3 residues: CASSRPGQLTSTDTQYF. CDR3 DNA: TGTGCCAGCAGCCGTCCGGGACAGTTAACGAGCACAGATACGCAGTATTTT.